These 21 T cell receptor beta chains were all obtained from the same sample, sequenced in a study of cytomegalovirus exposure and HLA in healthy donors. Libraries were prepared by immunoSEQ multiplex PCR; TCRdb keeps only in-frame clonotypes and omits some of them. The profile shows 250,000 to 400,000 clones, approximately 90% of them singletons. The sequencing input was PBMCs. Receptors were obtained from a woman under 40 in good health and CMV-seropositive.

This sequence joins TRBV7-6 and TRBJ2-7; 9 nucleotides agree with TRBD1. Germline CDR1 SGHVS, CDR2 FNYEAQ. The CDR3 consists of 15 residues. Trimming removed 4 bases from V and 9 bases from J; junction bases left unmatched: 13. The DNA for the CDR3 is TGTGCCAGCAGCTCGGGACAGGGAATAGGGATGCGGCAGTACTTC. This translates into CASSSGQGIGMRQYF. Based on the CDR3 plus reference TRBV7-6 and TRBJ2-7, the full variable domain is GAGVSQSPRYKVTKRGQDVALRCDPISGHVSLYWYRQALGQGPEFLTYFNYEAQQDKSGLPNDRFSAERPEGSISTLTIQRTEQRDSAMYRCASSSGQGIGMRQYFGPGTRLTVT.

This rearrangement joins TRBV30 to TRBJ2-7; D gene uncertain. Trimming took off 1 base at V and 3 bases at J, with 13 bases between the two ends. In germline, CDR1 is GTSNPN, CDR2 SVGIG (reference sequence). The CDR3 is 14 amino acids. CDR3 loop: CAWSAQTNNYEQYF. The CDR3 coding sequence is TGTGCCTGGAGTGCCCAGACAAATAACTACGAGCAGTACTTC.

The rearrangement joins TRBV4-3 to TRBJ2-2, with D maybe TRBD2 (5 bases). Deletions cut 4 bases from V and 2 bases from J, with 14 bases between. The CDR3 is made up of 16 amino acids. Germline V gives CDR1 LGHNA, CDR2 YSLEER. CDR3: CASSPRWEPNTGELFF. CDR3 bases: TGCGCCAGCAGCCCCAGGTGGGAGCCTAACACCGGGGAGCTGTTTTTT.

This sequence joins TRBV4-2 and TRBJ2-1, with a tentative D call TRBD2 (6 bases). In germline, CDR1 is LGHNA, CDR2 YNFKEQ. This CDR3 contains 15 residues. V lost 1 base and J lost 5, with 12 bases in between. The CDR3 loop is CASSQGPGADNEQFF. The DNA of the CDR3 is TGTGCCAGCAGCCAAGGGCCGGGAGCAGACAATGAGCAGTTCTTC.

This sequence joins TRBV5-6 and TRBJ1-2; 7 bases match TRBD1. The V and J ends lost 1 base and 8 bases, in that order; junction bases with no gene match: 11. The CDR3 covers 15 residues. Germline CDR1 is SGHDT and CDR2 is YYEEEE. The CDR3 DNA follows: TGTGCCAGCAGCTTGAGGTGGGCTACAGGGGAAGGCTACACCTTC. Protein sequence: CASSLRWATGEGYTF.

The chain links TRBV4-2 to TRBJ1-1; 8 bases map to TRBD1. Germline loops: CDR1 LGHNA, CDR2 YNFKEQ. CDR3 length equals 15 residues. Unmatched junction bases numbered 6, after V lost 5 bases and J lost 1 base. Here the CDR3 reads CASSDTGTGNTEAFF. The CDR3 bases are TGTGCCAGCAGCGACACCGGGACAGGGAACACTGAAGCTTTCTTT.

The CDR3 reads CASSVSEAGSGDTQYF. The CDR3 bases are TGTGCCAGCAGCGTATCGGAGGCCGGGAGTGGAGATACGCAGTATTTT. This chain uses TRBV9 with TRBJ2-3, with D maybe TRBD2 (6 bases). The CDR3 consists of 16 residues. Germline values: CDR1 SGDLS, CDR2 YYNGEE. Trimming stripped 1 base from V and 5 bases from J, with 17 bases between.

The chain carries TRBV11-2 and TRBJ2-3; no reliable D call. Germline loops: CDR1 SGHAT, CDR2 FQNNGV. The CDR3 extends over 13 amino acids. V lost 4 bases and J 7 bases, leaving 12 bases between the germline ends. The CDR3 DNA is TGTGCCAGCAGCTCCCCGCCGCGTAATACGCAGTATTTT. Protein product: CASSSPPRNTQYF.

The chain is built from TRBV30 and TRBJ1-2; D call uncertain. This CDR3 has 11 amino acids. Trimming took off 2 bases at V and 8 bases at J, with 9 bases between the two ends. Germline CDR1 and CDR2: GTSNPN and SVGIG (reference sequence). CDR3 amino acids: CAWSPGWGYTF. In nucleotides, the CDR3 is TGTGCCTGGAGTCCCGGCTGGGGCTACACCTTC.

This chain connects TRBV9 to TRBJ2-7; 12 nucleotides line up with TRBD1. Trimming cost V 4 bases and J 1 base; bases outside gene matches: 6. Germline V CDR1 and CDR2: SGDLS, YYNGEE. This CDR3 is built from 16 residues. In DNA form, the CDR3 reads TGTGCCAGCAGCCCCCGGGGACAGGGGGCTTCCTACGAGCAGTACTTC. This gives the protein CASSPRGQGASYEQYF.

The chain joins TRBV9 to TRBJ2-3, with D perhaps matching TRBD2 (5 bases). CDR3 length: 15 amino acids. V lost 2 bases and J lost 2, with 12 bases in between. Per the germline V gene, CDR1 is SGDLS and CDR2 is YYNGEE. CDR3 in DNA: TGTGCCAGCAGCGTCCTAGCACCCCCCACAGATACGCAGTATTTT. It specifies CASSVLAPPTDTQYF.

The chain recombines TRBV13 with TRBJ2-7; D unresolved. This CDR3 has 13 residues. V shed 1 base and J shed 1 base, with 5 bases lying between them. CDR1 and CDR2 from the germline V gene are PRHDT and FYEKMQ (reference sequence). The chain's CDR3 is CASSLERSYEQYF. In DNA, the CDR3 is TGTGCCAGCAGCTTAGAAAGGTCCTACGAGCAGTACTTC.

The rearrangement uses TRBV7-2 and TRBJ2-7; tentatively, D is TRBD1 or TRBD2 (6 bases each). The CDR3 length is 14 residues. Looked up from germline, CDR1 is SGHTA and CDR2 is FQGNSA. Between the trimmed V and J ends, which lost 4 bases and 5 bases, there was a span of 15 bases. The CDR3 region is CASSSLGGADEQYF. The CDR3 nucleotides are TGTGCCAGCAGCTCCCTGGGGGGCGCGGACGAGCAGTACTTC.

The chain links TRBV18 to TRBJ2-3; TRBD2 matches at 8 bases. This CDR3 is 15 amino acids long. Losses at the gene ends were 3 bases for V and 2 bases for J; bases not matched to a gene: 4. Germline V CDR1 and CDR2: KGHSH, LQKENI. The CDR3 nucleotides are TGTGCCAGCTCACCTTCTAGCGGGTACACAGATACGCAGTATTTT. Encoded protein: CASSPSSGYTDTQYF.

V gene TRBV7-2 combines with J gene TRBJ2-5, with 8 bases identical to TRBD1. From germline, CDR1 is SGHTA and CDR2 FQGNSA. J gave up 9 bases and V 2 bases, and 11 bases lay outside the gene matches. This CDR3 region has 15 residues. CDR3: CASSLSGTGVGPQYF. Written as DNA, the CDR3 is TGTGCCAGCAGCTTATCGGGGACAGGTGTAGGTCCCCAGTACTTC. Complete variable domain (other parts from reference TRBV7-2 and TRBJ2-5): GAGVSQSPSNKVTEKGKDVELRCDPISGHTALYWYRQSLGQGLEFLIYFQGNSAPDKSGLPSDRFSAERTGGSVSTLTIQRTQQEDSAVYLCASSLSGTGVGPQYFGPGTRLLVL.

V and J are TRBV30 and TRBJ1-2; 11 positions agree with TRBD1. Germline-derived CDR1 and CDR2 are GTSNPN and SVGIG (reference sequence). The CDR3 is made up of 14 amino acids. Trimming at V came to 3 bases and at J to 4 bases, leaving 4 bases not matched to a gene. CDR3 DNA sequence: TGTGCCTGGAGCGGAGGACAGGGGGCCTATGGCTACACCTTC. As protein: CAWSGGQGAYGYTF.

The J gene is TRBJ1-2, the V gene TRBV28, with D perhaps TRBD1 (6 bases). V shed 3 bases and J shed 7 bases, with 12 bases lying between them. CDR3 length: 13 amino acids. The V gene's germline CDR1 is MDHEN and CDR2 SYDVKM. This CDR3 reads CASSLFGGAGYTF. CDR3 in DNA: TGTGCCAGCAGTTTGTTCGGGGGGGCTGGCTACACCTTC.

The rearrangement joins TRBV9 to TRBJ2-7, with TRBD2 identical over 7 bases. The CDR3 has 14 residues. Germline V gene data show CDR1 as SGDLS and CDR2 as YYNGEE. J gave up 0 bases and V 4 bases, and 4 bases lay outside the gene matches. The CDR3 region has the DNA TGTGCCAGCAGCCCGCGACTAGCCTCCTACGAGCAGTACTTC. It encodes CASSPRLASYEQYF.

This chain uses TRBV30 with TRBJ2-5, with 7 bases identical to TRBD1. V was clipped by 2 bases and J by 1 base; unmatched bases: 10. The CDR3 runs to 16 residues. CDR1 GTSNPN and CDR2 SVGIG come from the germline V gene (reference sequence). The CDR3 loop reads CAWSKYWDSLQETQYF. The DNA for the CDR3 is TGTGCCTGGAGTAAATACTGGGACAGTCTCCAAGAGACCCAGTACTTC.

This clone has a single count. This sample also contains other DNA sequences that code for the same CDR3. The chain carries TRBV18 and TRBJ2-7, with D possibly TRBD2 on 5 matching bases. From germline, CDR1 is KGHSH and CDR2 LQKENI. V lost 3 bases and J lost 2, with 5 bases in between. CDR3 length: 12 residues. CDR3 bases: TGTGCCAGCTCACCCGGGACCTACGAGCAGTACTTC. It encodes CASSPGTYEQYF.

The rearrangement uses TRBV5-1 and TRBJ2-7; tentative D call: TRBD2 (6 bases). Germline V gene lookup returns CDR1 SGHRS and CDR2 YFSETQ. Between the trimmed V and J ends, which lost 3 bases and 4 bases, there was a span of 14 bases. CDR3 size: 14 residues. CDR3 sequence: CASSSAQGGYEQYF. Here the CDR3 DNA reads TGCGCCAGCAGCTCCGCGCAGGGAGGATACGAGCAGTACTTC.